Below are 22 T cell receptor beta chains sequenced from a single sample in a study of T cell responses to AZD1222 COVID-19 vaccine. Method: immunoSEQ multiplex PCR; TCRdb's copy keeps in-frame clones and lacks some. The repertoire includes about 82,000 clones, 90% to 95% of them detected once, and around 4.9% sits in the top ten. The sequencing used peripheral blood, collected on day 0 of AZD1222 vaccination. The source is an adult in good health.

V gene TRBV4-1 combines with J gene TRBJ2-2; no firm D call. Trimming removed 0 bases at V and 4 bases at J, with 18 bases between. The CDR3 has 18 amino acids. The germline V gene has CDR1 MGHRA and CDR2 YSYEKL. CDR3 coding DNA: TGCGCCAGCAGCCAAGATAGAAGTGTTACGACCACCACCGGGGAGCTGTTTTTT. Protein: CASSQDRSVTTTTGELFF.

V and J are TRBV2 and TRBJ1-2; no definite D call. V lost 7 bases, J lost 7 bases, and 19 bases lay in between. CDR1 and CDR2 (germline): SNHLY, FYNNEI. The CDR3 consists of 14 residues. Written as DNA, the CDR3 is TGTGCCAGCAACATAGATGTCACTATTGGTGGCTACACCTTC. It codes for CASNIDVTIGGYTF. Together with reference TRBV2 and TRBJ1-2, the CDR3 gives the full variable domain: EPEVTQTPSHQVTQMGQEVILRCVPISNHLYFYWYRQILGQKVEFLVSFYNNEISEKSEIFDDQFSVERPDGSNFTLKIRSTKLEDSAMYFCASNIDVTIGGYTFGSGTRLTVV.

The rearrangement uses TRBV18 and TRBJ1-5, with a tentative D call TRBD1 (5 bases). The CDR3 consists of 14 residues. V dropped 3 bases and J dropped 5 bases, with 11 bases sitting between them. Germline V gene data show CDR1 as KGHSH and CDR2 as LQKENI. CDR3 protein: CASSPGRGDQPQHF. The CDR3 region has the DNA TGTGCCAGCTCACCGGGCCGGGGGGATCAGCCCCAGCATTTT.

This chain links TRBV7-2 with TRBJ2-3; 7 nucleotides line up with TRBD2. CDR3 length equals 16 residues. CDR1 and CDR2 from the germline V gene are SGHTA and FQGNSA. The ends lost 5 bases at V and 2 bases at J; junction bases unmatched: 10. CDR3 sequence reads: CASSPGASGSTDTQYF. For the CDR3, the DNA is TGTGCCAGCAGCCCCGGCGCTAGCGGTTCCACAGATACGCAGTATTTT.

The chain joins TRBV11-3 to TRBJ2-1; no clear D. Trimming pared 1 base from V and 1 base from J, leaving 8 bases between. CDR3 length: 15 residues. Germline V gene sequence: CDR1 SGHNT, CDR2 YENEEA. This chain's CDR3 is CASSLAGDSYNEQFF. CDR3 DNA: TGTGCCAGCAGCTTAGCCGGAGATTCCTACAATGAGCAGTTCTTC.

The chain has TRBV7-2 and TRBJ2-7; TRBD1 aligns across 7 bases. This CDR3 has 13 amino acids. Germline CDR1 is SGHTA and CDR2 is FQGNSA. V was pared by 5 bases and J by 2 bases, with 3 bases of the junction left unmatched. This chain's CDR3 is CASSPGGTYEQYF. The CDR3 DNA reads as TGTGCCAGCAGCCCAGGGGGAACCTACGAGCAGTACTTC.

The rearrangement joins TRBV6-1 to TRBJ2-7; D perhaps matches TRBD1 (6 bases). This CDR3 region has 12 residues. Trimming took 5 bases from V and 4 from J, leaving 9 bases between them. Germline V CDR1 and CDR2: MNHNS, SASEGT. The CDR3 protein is CASSQQGYEQYF. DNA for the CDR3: TGTGCCAGCAGTCAACAGGGATACGAGCAGTACTTC.

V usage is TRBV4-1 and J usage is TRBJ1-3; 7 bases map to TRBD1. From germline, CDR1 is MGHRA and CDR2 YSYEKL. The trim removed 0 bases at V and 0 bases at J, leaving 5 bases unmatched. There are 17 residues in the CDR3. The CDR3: CASSQEGTVFSGNTIYF. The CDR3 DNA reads TGCGCCAGCAGCCAAGAAGGGACAGTGTTCTCTGGAAACACCATATATTTT.

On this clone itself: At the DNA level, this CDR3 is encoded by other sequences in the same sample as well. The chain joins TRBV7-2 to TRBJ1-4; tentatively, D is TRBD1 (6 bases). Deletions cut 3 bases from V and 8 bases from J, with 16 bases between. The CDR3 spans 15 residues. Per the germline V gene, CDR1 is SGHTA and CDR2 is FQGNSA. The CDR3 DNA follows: TGTGCCAGCAGCTTTCAGGGGAAGAGACTGGAAAAACTGTTTTTT. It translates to CASSFQGKRLEKLFF.

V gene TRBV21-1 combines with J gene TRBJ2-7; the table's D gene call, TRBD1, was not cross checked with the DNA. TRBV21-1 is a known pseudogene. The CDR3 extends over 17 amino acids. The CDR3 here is CASSKEWEGTGGYEQYF. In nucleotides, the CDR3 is TGTGCCAGCAGCAAAGAATGGGAGGGGACAGGAGGCTACGAGCAGTACTTC.

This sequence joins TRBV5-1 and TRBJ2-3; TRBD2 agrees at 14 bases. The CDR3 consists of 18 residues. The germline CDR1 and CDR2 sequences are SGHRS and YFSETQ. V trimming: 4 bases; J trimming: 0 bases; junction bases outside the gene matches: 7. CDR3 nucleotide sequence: TGCGCCAGCAGCGAGGGGACTAGCGGGGGAACTAGCACAGATACGCAGTATTTT. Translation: CASSEGTSGGTSTDTQYF. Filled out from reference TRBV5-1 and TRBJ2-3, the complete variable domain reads KAGVTQTPRYLIKTRGQQVTLSCSPISGHRSVSWYQQTPGQGLQFLFEYFSETQRNKGNFPGRFSGRQFSNSRSEMNVSTLELGDSALYLCASSEGTSGGTSTDTQYFGPGTRLTVL.

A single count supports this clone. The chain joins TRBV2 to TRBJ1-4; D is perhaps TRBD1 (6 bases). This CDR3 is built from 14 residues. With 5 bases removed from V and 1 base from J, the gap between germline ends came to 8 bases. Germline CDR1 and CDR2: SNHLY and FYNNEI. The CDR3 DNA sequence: TGTGCCAGCAGTCAACAGGGAACTAATGAAAAACTGTTTTTT. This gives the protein CASSQQGTNEKLFF.

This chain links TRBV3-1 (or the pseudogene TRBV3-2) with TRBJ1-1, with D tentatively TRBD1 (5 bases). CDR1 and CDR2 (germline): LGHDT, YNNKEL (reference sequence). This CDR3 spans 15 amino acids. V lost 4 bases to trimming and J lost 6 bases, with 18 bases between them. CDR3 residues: CASSPTSGTPAEAFF. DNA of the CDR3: TGTGCCAGCAGCCCAACCTCGGGGACCCCTGCTGAAGCTTTCTTT.

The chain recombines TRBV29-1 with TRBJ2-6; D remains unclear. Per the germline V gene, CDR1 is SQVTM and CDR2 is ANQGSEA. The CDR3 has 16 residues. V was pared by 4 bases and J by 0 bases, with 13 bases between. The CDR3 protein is CSVVQLLFSGANVLTF. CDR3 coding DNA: TGCAGCGTTGTACAGCTACTTTTCTCTGGGGCCAACGTCCTGACTTTC.

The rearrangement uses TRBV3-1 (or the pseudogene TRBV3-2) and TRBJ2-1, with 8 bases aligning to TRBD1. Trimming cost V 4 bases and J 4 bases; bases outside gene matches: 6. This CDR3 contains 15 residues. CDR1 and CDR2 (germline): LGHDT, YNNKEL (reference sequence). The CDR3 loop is CASSLPTGVYNEQFF. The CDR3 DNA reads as TGTGCCAGCAGCCTCCCGACAGGGGTATACAATGAGCAGTTCTTC.

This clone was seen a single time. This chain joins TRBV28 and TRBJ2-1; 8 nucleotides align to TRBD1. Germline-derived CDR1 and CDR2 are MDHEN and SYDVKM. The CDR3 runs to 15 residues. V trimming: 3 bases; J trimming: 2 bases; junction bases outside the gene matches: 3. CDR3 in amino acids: CASSFQGAPYNEQFF. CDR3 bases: TGTGCCAGCAGTTTTCAGGGGGCCCCCTACAATGAGCAGTTCTTC.

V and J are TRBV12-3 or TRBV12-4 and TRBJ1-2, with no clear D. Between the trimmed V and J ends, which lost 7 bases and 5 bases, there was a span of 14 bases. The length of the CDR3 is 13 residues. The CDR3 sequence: CASTSDGDYGYTF. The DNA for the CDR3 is TGTGCCAGCACTTCGGACGGCGATTATGGCTACACCTTC.

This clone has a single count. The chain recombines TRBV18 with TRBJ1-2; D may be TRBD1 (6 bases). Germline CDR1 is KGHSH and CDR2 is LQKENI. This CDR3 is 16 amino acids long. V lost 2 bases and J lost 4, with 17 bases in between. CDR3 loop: CASSPSAGVPLYGYTF. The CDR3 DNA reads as TGTGCCAGCTCACCATCGGCAGGGGTCCCCCTCTATGGCTACACCTTC.

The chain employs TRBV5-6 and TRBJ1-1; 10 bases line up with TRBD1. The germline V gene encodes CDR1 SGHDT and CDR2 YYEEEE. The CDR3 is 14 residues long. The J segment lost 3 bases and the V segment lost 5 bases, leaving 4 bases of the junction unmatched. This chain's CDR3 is CASRGQGRYTEAFF. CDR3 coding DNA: TGTGCCAGCAGGGGACAGGGGAGGTACACTGAAGCTTTCTTT. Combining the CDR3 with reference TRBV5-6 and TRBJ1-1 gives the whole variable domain DAGVTQSPTHLIKTRGQQVTLRCSPKSGHDTVSWYQQALGQGPQFIFQYYEEEERQRGNFPDRFSGHQFPNYSSELNVNALLLGDSALYLCASRGQGRYTEAFFGQGTRLTVV.

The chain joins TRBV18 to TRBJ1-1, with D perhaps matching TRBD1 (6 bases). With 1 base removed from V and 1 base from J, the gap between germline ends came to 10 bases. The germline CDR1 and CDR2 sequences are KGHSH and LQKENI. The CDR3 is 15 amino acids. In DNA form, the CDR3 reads TGTGCCAGCTCACCACAGGGGGTTTCGAACACTGAAGCTTTCTTT. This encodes CASSPQGVSNTEAFF.

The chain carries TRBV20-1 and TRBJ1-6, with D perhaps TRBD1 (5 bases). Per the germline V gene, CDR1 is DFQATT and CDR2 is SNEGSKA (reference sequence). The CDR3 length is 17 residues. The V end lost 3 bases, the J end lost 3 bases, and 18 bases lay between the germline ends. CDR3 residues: CSASVVGSRDYNSPLHF. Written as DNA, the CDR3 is TGCAGTGCTAGTGTGGTTGGGAGCAGGGACTATAATTCACCCCTCCACTTT.

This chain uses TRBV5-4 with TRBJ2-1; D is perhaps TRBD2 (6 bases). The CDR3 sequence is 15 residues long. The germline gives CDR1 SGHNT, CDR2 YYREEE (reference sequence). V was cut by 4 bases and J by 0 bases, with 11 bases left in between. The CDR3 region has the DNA TGTGCCAGCAGCCCGCCCGGGAGCTCCTACAATGAGCAGTTCTTC. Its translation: CASSPPGSSYNEQFF.